These 13 T cell receptor beta chains share one sample of origin, sequenced in a study of T cell repertoires in cytomegalovirus infection. TCRdb passed the reads through MiXCR, listing each CDR3 protein once. Of around 770,000 distinct CDR3 sequences listed, around 29% were seen once; the top ten hold about 12%. These receptors' antigens are unknown. Material: cultured CD8+ T cells from PBMCs, obtained from culture after CMV antigen stimulation. These receptors all stem from a human donor in good health (CMV status not recorded). Some clones in this sample may be carry-over from other donors' samples.

This clonotype was detected only a few times. The chain employs TRBV7-4 and TRBJ1-2; 7 nucleotides align to TRBD1. Germline trimming cut 5 bases from V and 7 bases from J; bases unmatched to any gene: 19. Looked up from germline, CDR1 is SGHVT and CDR2 is SQSDAQ. This CDR3 region has 17 residues. The CDR3 is CASSPRQGGPLGSGYTF. The CDR3 coding sequence is TGTGCCAGCAGCCCACGACAGGGCGGTCCTCTCGGTTCTGGCTACACCTTC.

The chain uses TRBV6-1 and TRBJ2-3, with D tentatively TRBD1 (6 bases). V shed 9 bases and J shed 3 bases, with 10 bases lying between them. CDR1 and CDR2 (germline): MNHNS, SASEGT. This CDR3 has 12 amino acids. The CDR3 here is CASYRATDTQYF. The CDR3 bases are TGTGCCAGTTACAGGGCAACAGATACGCAGTATTTT.

This sequence joins TRBV7-2 and TRBJ2-5, with D perhaps matching TRBD1 (6 bases). CDR1 is SGHTA and CDR2 is FQGNSA in the germline V gene. The CDR3 covers 17 residues. V lost 2 bases, J lost 0 bases, and 16 bases lay in between. Here the CDR3 DNA reads TGTGCCAGCAGCTTAAAGCAGGGGCCCCTTTACCAAGAGACCCAGTACTTC. Amino acid sequence: CASSLKQGPLYQETQYF.

This clonotype was detected a few times. The chain uses TRBV7-6 and TRBJ2-1; D is tentatively TRBD1 or TRBD2 (5 bases each). Trimming shortened V by 0 bases and J by 8 bases, and 11 bases separated the two germline ends. From germline, CDR1 is SGHVS and CDR2 FNYEAQ. CDR3 length: 14 residues. This CDR3 is CASSLAGRDDEQFF. Here the CDR3 DNA reads TGTGCCAGCAGCTTAGCGGGCAGGGACGATGAGCAGTTCTTC. The whole variable domain, filled in from reference TRBV7-6 and TRBJ2-1, reads GAGVSQSPRYKVTKRGQDVALRCDPISGHVSLYWYRQALGQGPEFLTYFNYEAQQDKSGLPNDRFSAERPEGSISTLTIQRTEQRDSAMYRCASSLAGRDDEQFFGPGTRLTVL.

The V gene is TRBV9, the J gene TRBJ2-3; D may be TRBD1 (7 bases). V lost 4 bases, J lost 5 bases, and 17 bases lay in between. The CDR3 extends over 15 amino acids. The germline V gene has CDR1 SGDLS and CDR2 YYNGEE. CDR3 DNA: TGTGCCAGCAGCCCCTCGGAGGGGGCCCTAGATACGCAGTATTTT. It codes for CASSPSEGALDTQYF.

This chain connects TRBV7-6 to TRBJ2-6, with 10 nucleotides matching TRBD1. CDR3 length: 18 residues. Germline V CDR1 and CDR2: SGHVS, FNYEAQ. Unmatched junction bases numbered 7, after V lost 5 bases and J lost 0 bases. Written as DNA, the CDR3 is TGTGCCAGCAGCCGGGACAGGGGAAGTTCCTCTGGGGCCAACGTCCTGACTTTC. This encodes CASSRDRGSSSGANVLTF.

Note on this clonotype: Sequence at one end of the junction differs from germline and may be a read error. This sequence joins TRBV6-5 and TRBJ2-1; D possibly uses TRBD1 or TRBD2 (5 bases each). This CDR3 spans 18 amino acids. From germline, CDR1 is MNHEY and CDR2 SVGAGI. The CDR3, as DNA: TGTGCTAGCAGTTATTACGCTCGGGACCCCTCATCCTACAATGAGCAGTTCTTC. Its protein is CASSYYARDPSSYNEQFF.

V usage is TRBV27 and J usage is TRBJ1-2; D is possibly TRBD1 (6 bases). The germline gives CDR1 MNHEY, CDR2 SMNVEV (reference sequence). The CDR3 length is 14 residues. The germline V and J ends were trimmed by 3 bases and 5 bases, with 13 bases remaining between them. The CDR3 nucleotides are TGTGCCAGCAGTTTGAGGGGGGCGAGGTATGGCTACACCTTC. Residues: CASSLRGARYGYTF.

The table lists this clonotype with a few counts. This chain links TRBV5-1 with TRBJ1-1, with 7 bases fitting TRBD1. Looked up from germline, CDR1 is SGHRS and CDR2 is YFSETQ. This CDR3 comprises 13 residues. J was trimmed by 4 bases and V by 2 bases; bases with no gene match: 2. For the CDR3, the DNA is TGCGCCAGCAGCTTCACAGGGGTCACTGAAGCTTTCTTT. This sequence encodes CASSFTGVTEAFF.

This clonotype was detected only a few times. The V gene is TRBV7-9, the J gene TRBJ1-2, with TRBD1 matching 9 bases. The CDR3 is 15 amino acids. V trimming: 1 base; J trimming: 7 bases; junction bases outside the gene matches: 7. Germline V gene sequence: CDR1 SEHNR, CDR2 FQNEAQ (reference sequence). CDR3 loop: CASSLEGTGYLGYTF. The CDR3 nucleotides are TGTGCCAGCAGCTTAGAGGGGACAGGGTATCTTGGCTACACCTTC.

This clonotype occurred a few times. The rearrangement uses TRBV12-3 or TRBV12-4 and TRBJ2-2; D gene uncertain. V was pared by 4 bases and J by 5 bases, with 14 bases between. This CDR3 is 15 amino acids long. CDR3 amino acids: CASSSNSFRTGELFF. The CDR3 DNA is TGTGCCAGCAGTTCAAACTCATTTCGGACCGGGGAGCTGTTTTTT.

This clonotype was seen only a few times. The chain joins TRBV28 to TRBJ1-5; 8 positions match TRBD1. V gave up 4 bases and J gave up 2 bases; unmatched junction bases: 7. This CDR3 comprises 16 residues. In germline, CDR1 is MDHEN, CDR2 SYDVKM. This chain's CDR3 is CASSSPDRAGNQPQHF. The CDR3 DNA reads TGTGCCAGCAGTTCACCGGACAGGGCTGGCAATCAGCCCCAGCATTTT. Full variable domain (rest looked up from reference TRBV28 and TRBJ1-5): DVKVTQSSRYLVKRTGEKVFLECVQDMDHENMFWYRQDPGLGLRLIYFSYDVKMKEKGDIPEGYSVSREKKERFSLILESASTNQTSMYLCASSSPDRAGNQPQHFGDGTRLSIL.

The CDR3 protein is CASSLARGGLPYEQYF. The CDR3 DNA reads TGTGCCAGCAGCTTAGCCCGGGGGGGCCTCCCCTACGAGCAGTACTTC. The V and J genes are TRBV7-8 and TRBJ2-7, with TRBD2 identical over 8 bases. With V trimmed by 0 bases and J by 2 bases, 6 bases remained unmatched. The CDR3 runs to 16 residues. The germline CDR1 and CDR2 sequences are SGHVS and FQNEAQ. The full variable domain, its missing parts supplied by reference TRBV7-8 and TRBJ2-7, is GAGVSQSPRYKVAKRGQDVALRCDPISGHVSLFWYQQALGQGPEFLTYFQNEAQLDKSGLPSDRFFAERPEGSVSTLKIQRTQQEDSAVYLCASSLARGGLPYEQYFGPGTRLTVT.